A single TCR beta chain is shown here with its context. Its antigen is as yet unknown. The CDR3 contains 13 residues. The V end was cut by 5 bases, the J end by 5 bases, with 9 bases between. CDR1 and CDR2 (germline): SGHTA, FQGTGA. When samples were unsorted, some 84 million PBMCs were used for genomic DNA. This specimen belongs to a study of shared clonotypes between healthy human individuals. The team ran DNA from unsorted PBMCs on ten immunoSEQ deep assay plates for sequencing. How the authors handled the data: There were no quality scores in the junction-only immunoSEQ sequences, so filtering differed. Sequencing used immunoSEQ multiplex PCR; TCRdb keeps in-frame clones, though not all of them. That table gives V, J and clone size, and the DNA gave D and trimming. Of about 490,000 clones in the sample, 79% were seen once. Study-level results: Having only a few donors restricted how much genetic and exposure-history diversity was captured.

The V gene is TRBV7-3, the J gene TRBJ1-4; D ambiguous. This TCR was sampled from a woman in her thirties or forties in good health. Some clones in this sample may be carry-over from other donors' samples. The sequenced material came from PBMCs. The CDR3 protein is CASSPRLNEKLFF. In DNA, the CDR3 is TGTGCCAGCAGCCCGAGGCTGAATGAAAAACTGTTTTTT. The whole variable domain, remainder taken from reference TRBV7-3 and TRBJ1-4, is GAGVSQTPSNKVTEKGKYVELRCDPISGHTALYWYRQSLGQGPEFLIYFQGTGAADDSGLPNDRFFAVRPEGSVSTLKIQRTERGDSAVYLCASSPRLNEKLFFGSGTQLSVL.